This T cell receptor beta chain originates from a study of T cell repertoires in cytomegalovirus infection (dated 2019 in TCRdb). For the wider study: The HLA type of each donor mattered for the analysis, because public TCR beta signatures pointed to carriage of CMV infection along with the matching HLA type.

Notes on this clonotype: Its antigen target is currently unknown. Base qualities were left out, and no much larger clone turns up one base away.

What the study reported, not specific to this receptor: In both this cohort and an independent cohort of 350 to 400 donors, the cumulative frequency of public TCR beta family members distinguished carriers of CMV infection plus the relevant HLA type. The ex vivo response was dominated by HLA-C-restricted CMV-specific TCR beta clonotypes, and the single most frequent clonotype in two of eight donors was supplied by these HLA-C-restricted clonotypes.

Sequencing instrument: Illumina HiSeq 1500. TCRdb ran its own pipeline on the public reads, namely fastp trimming at Q25 and MiXCR clone calling, and kept in-frame beta chains. Identical CDR3 proteins give one entry, which carries the most common genes and DNA. In all, the sample holds 350,000 to 450,000 distinct CDR3 sequences, and around 18% of those were seen once. In total, the top ten clones hold roughly 9% of the sample. There are 16 amino acids in the CDR3, from cysteine to phenylalanine inclusive. Only the CDR3 part of the read is kept: 48 bases, read in frame from the first base. The CDR1 and CDR2 encoded by the germline V gene are SGHRS and YFSETQ. The germline V and J ends show losses of 1 base and 4 bases respectively, and no gene match explains 8 bases of the junction.

The origin of this receptor is a human donor in good health (CMV status not recorded). Some clones in this sample may be carry-over from other donors' samples. The V and J segments used are TRBV5-1 and TRBJ1-1; 9 central bases correspond to TRBD1. The sequenced sample consisted of PBMCs. The CDR3 corresponds to CASSLSGTGFGTEAFF. The DNA sequence is given as TGCGCCAGCAGCTTGTCGGGGACAGGGTTTGGCACTGAAGCTTTCTTT.